Only one count was recorded for the clone carrying this T cell receptor (beta chain). The CDR3 extends over 13 amino acids. Trimming removed 5 bases at V and 3 bases at J, with 8 bases between. The germline V gene has CDR1 MNHNS and CDR2 SASEGT. The repertoire was sequenced with immunoSEQ multiplex PCR; TCRdb's copy has only in-frame clones and lacks some. The sample gives 65,000 to 80,000 clones, 65% to 90% of which show up once; 1.5% to 2% is in the top ten. This sample is drawn from a study of OX40 agonist ivuxolimab in advanced cancers. For the study at large: The dose of intravenous ivuxolimab that patients received every 2 weeks ranged from 0.01 to 10 mg/kg. With a range of roughly 23 to 90, age averaged 60 years, and about 80% were male.

Blood specimens came from baseline, cycle 4 day 1, and cycle 7 day 1. The sequence was obtained from an adult with an advanced solid tumor such as melanoma, head and neck, liver or kidney cancer. The chain uses TRBV6-1 and TRBJ1-5; no definite D call. This sample comprised CD4+ or CD8+ T cells sorted from blood, obtained in a trial of the OX40 agonist ivuxolimab. The CDR3 DNA reads as TGTGCCAGCAGTTCCCTCCTCAATCAGCCCCAGCATTTT. Its protein product is CASSSLLNQPQHF.